The next 18 T cell receptor beta chains were all read from a single sample in a study of blood T cell repertoires in COVID-19. The table came from immunoSEQ multiplex PCR; TCRdb's copy has only in-frame clones and leaves some out. The sample contains a few hundred thousand clones, around 85% of which appear only once. Sequenced input: PBMCs or T cells enriched from blood (not recorded which). These receptors were taken from a woman aged 25 to 39 who had recovered from COVID-19.

This clone showed up just a few times. This sequence joins TRBV29-1 and TRBJ2-7, with D possibly TRBD1 on 5 matching bases. V shed 5 bases and J shed 4 bases, with 15 bases lying between them. CDR3 length equals 13 residues. Germline loops: CDR1 SQVTM, CDR2 ANQGSEA. For the CDR3, the DNA is TGCAGCGTTTCACCCTCAAAGGGGTACGAGCAGTACTTC. Translating gives CSVSPSKGYEQYF.

This clone appeared a few times. The chain employs TRBV2 and TRBJ2-1, with D tentatively TRBD2 (5 bases). V was shortened by 0 bases and J by 2 bases, with 14 bases between the two germline ends. This CDR3 is 17 amino acids long. Germline V gene sequence: CDR1 SNHLY, CDR2 FYNNEI. CDR3 in amino acids: CASSEAGGSPTYNEQFF. The CDR3 nucleotides are TGTGCCAGCAGTGAAGCCGGAGGAAGCCCAACCTACAATGAGCAGTTCTTC.

This clone was recorded only once. The J gene is TRBJ2-3, the V gene TRBV3-1 (or the pseudogene TRBV3-2), with D hard to call. V was cut by 0 bases and J by 8 bases, with 12 bases left in between. CDR1 LGHDT and CDR2 YNNKEL come from the germline V gene (reference sequence). This CDR3 region has 14 residues. The CDR3 nucleotides are TGTGCCAGCAGCCAAGAACCCCCAGGCGTTACGCAGTATTTT. This translates into CASSQEPPGVTQYF.

The chain carries TRBV5-4 and TRBJ2-7; no reliable D call. Per the germline V gene, CDR1 is SGHNT and CDR2 is YYREEE (reference sequence). There are 15 residues in the CDR3. The V gene lost 3 bases and the J gene lost 2 bases, with 15 bases spanning the gap. CDR3 DNA sequence: TGTGCCAGCAGCTCGGATCCTGACTTCACCTACGAGCAGTACTTC. This gives the protein CASSSDPDFTYEQYF.

This chain uses TRBV27 with TRBJ1-5; maybe TRBD1 (6 bases). Trimming took off 8 bases at V and 0 bases at J, with 17 bases between the two ends. CDR3 size: 16 residues. Germline loops: CDR1 MNHEY, CDR2 SMNVEV (reference sequence). CDR3 DNA: TGTGCCAGCGGACCGTCGGACAGTTCTAGCAATCAGCCCCAGCATTTT. Translating gives CASGPSDSSSNQPQHF.

As DNA, the CDR3 is TGCGCCAGCAGCCAAAACCCCGGGGTGAACACTGAAGCTTTCTTT. It codes for CASSQNPGVNTEAFF. The chain couples TRBV5-1 to TRBJ1-1; D gene unclear. Germline V gives CDR1 SGHRS, CDR2 YFSETQ. This CDR3 contains 15 residues. The V end was cut by 4 bases, the J end by 0 bases, with 13 bases between. Using reference TRBV5-1 and TRBJ1-1 for the parts outside the CDR3, the full variable domain is KAGVTQTPRYLIKTRGQQVTLSCSPISGHRSVSWYQQTPGQGLQFLFEYFSETQRNKGNFPGRFSGRQFSNSRSEMNVSTLELGDSALYLCASSQNPGVNTEAFFGQGTRLTVV.

The chain carries TRBV7-9 and TRBJ2-7; maybe TRBD1 (6 bases). Germline-derived CDR1 and CDR2 are SEHNR and FQNEAQ (reference sequence). V gave up 5 bases and J gave up 5 bases, with 10 bases separating them. The CDR3 extends over 12 amino acids. The DNA for the CDR3 is TGTGCCAGCAGCACCCACAGGGACGAGCAGTACTTC. Translating it yields CASSTHRDEQYF. The full variable domain, in which reference TRBV7-9 and TRBJ2-7 provide the parts outside the CDR3, is DTGVSQNPRHKITKRGQNVTFRCDPISEHNRLYWYRQTLGQGPEFLTYFQNEAQLEKSRLLSDRFSAERPKGSFSTLEIQRTEQGDSAMYLCASSTHRDEQYFGPGTRLTVT.

The CDR3 here is CASSSSAGGGQPQHF. The DNA of the CDR3 is TGTGCCAGCAGTTCATCAGCAGGGGGTGGTCAGCCCCAGCATTTT. The chain carries TRBV28 and TRBJ1-5, with 7 nucleotides matching TRBD1. The ends lost 4 bases at V and 6 bases at J; junction bases unmatched: 9. The CDR3 is 15 residues long. Looked up from germline, CDR1 is MDHEN and CDR2 is SYDVKM. The entire variable domain, with the rest obtained from reference TRBV28 and TRBJ1-5, is as follows: DVKVTQSSRYLVKRTGEKVFLECVQDMDHENMFWYRQDPGLGLRLIYFSYDVKMKEKGDIPEGYSVSREKKERFSLILESASTNQTSMYLCASSSSAGGGQPQHFGDGTRLSIL.

V gene TRBV9 combines with J gene TRBJ1-6; no definite D call. V was pared by 3 bases and J by 5 bases, with 15 bases between. Looked up from germline, CDR1 is SGDLS and CDR2 is YYNGEE. The CDR3 covers 16 residues. CDR3 loop: CASSGDTGRHNSPLHF. The CDR3 bases are TGTGCCAGCAGCGGCGACACTGGCCGACATAATTCACCCCTCCACTTT. Combining the CDR3 with reference TRBV9 and TRBJ1-6 gives the whole variable domain DSGVTQTPKHLITATGQRVTLRCSPRSGDLSVYWYQQSLDQGLQFLIQYYNGEERAKGNILERFSAQQFPDLHSELNLSSLELGDSALYFCASSGDTGRHNSPLHFGNGTRLTVT.

The V gene is TRBV28, the J gene TRBJ2-2, with TRBD1 matching over 7 bases. V shed 6 bases, J shed 0 bases, and the junction held 7 bases outside the gene matches. Germline loops: CDR1 MDHEN, CDR2 SYDVKM. There are 16 residues in the CDR3. CDR3 nucleotides: TGTGCCAGCAGGGGAACCGGGACAGCGAACACCGGGGAGCTGTTTTTT. As protein: CASRGTGTANTGELFF.

The CDR3 loop reads CASSVGPVNSPLHF. As DNA, the CDR3 is TGTGCCAGCAGCGTAGGTCCAGTGAATTCACCCCTCCACTTT. J is TRBJ1-6 and V is TRBV9, with no clear D. The germline gives CDR1 SGDLS, CDR2 YYNGEE. CDR3 length: 14 residues. V was cut by 0 bases and J by 7 bases, with 8 bases left in between.

The chain joins TRBV30 to TRBJ2-1; D gene uncertain. V gave up 2 bases and J gave up 7 bases, with 6 bases separating them. The germline V gene has CDR1 GTSNPN and CDR2 SVGIG (reference sequence). This CDR3 has 11 residues. The DNA of the CDR3 is TGTGCCTGGAGTCAGGAAAATGAGCAGTTCTTC. The encoded protein is CAWSQENEQFF.

The chain carries TRBV10-3 and TRBJ1-1, with D possibly matching TRBD1 (6 bases). Germline V gene data show CDR1 as ENHRY and CDR2 as SYGVKD. The V end was cut by 9 bases, the J end by 2 bases, with 7 bases between. The CDR3 totals 11 residues. CDR3 nucleotide sequence: TGTGCCATACAGGGTAACACTGAAGCTTTCTTT. It translates to CAIQGNTEAFF.

The chain is built from TRBV5-6 and TRBJ1-1, with no clear D. V was pared by 6 bases and J by 1 base, with 10 bases between. CDR1 and CDR2 (germline): SGHDT, YYEEEE. This CDR3 is 13 amino acids long. CDR3 residues: CASTLASNTEAFF. CDR3 nucleotides: TGTGCCAGCACATTGGCCTCGAACACTGAAGCTTTCTTT.

This clone was seen once. This chain links TRBV7-2 with TRBJ2-7; 8 nucleotides agree with TRBD1. The germline CDR1 and CDR2 sequences are SGHTA and FQGNSA. The CDR3 length is 13 residues. With 4 bases clipped from V and 5 bases from J, the junction kept 4 bases outside the gene matches. As DNA, the CDR3 is TGTGCCAGCAGCTCGGACAGGGACCACGAGCAGTACTTC. Protein product: CASSSDRDHEQYF. The full variable domain, rest sourced from reference TRBV7-2 and TRBJ2-7, is GAGVSQSPSNKVTEKGKDVELRCDPISGHTALYWYRQSLGQGLEFLIYFQGNSAPDKSGLPSDRFSAERTGGSVSTLTIQRTQQEDSAVYLCASSSDRDHEQYFGPGTRLTVT.

This sequence joins TRBV19 and TRBJ2-3; TRBD2 aligns across 13 bases. The V segment lost 5 bases and the J segment 2 bases; nucleotides outside the gene matches: 4. The germline V gene encodes CDR1 LNHDA and CDR2 SQIVND (reference sequence). The CDR3 has 16 residues. CDR3 DNA: TGTGCCAGTAGTTGGGGACTAGCGGGATACACAGATACGCAGTATTTT. It codes for CASSWGLAGYTDTQYF.

CDR3 sequence: CASSPRTAGGNTIYF. CDR3 nucleotides: TGTGCCAGCAGCCCAAGGACAGCTGGTGGAAACACCATATATTTT. V and J are TRBV28 and TRBJ1-3; D may be TRBD1 (6 bases). Germline CDR1 MDHEN, CDR2 SYDVKM. The CDR3 spans 15 residues. V was pared by 6 bases and J by 3 bases, with 15 bases between.

The V and J genes are TRBV19 and TRBJ2-1; a weak D match, TRBD2 (7 bases). Trimming pared 3 bases from V and 7 bases from J, leaving 13 bases between. The germline CDR1 and CDR2 sequences are LNHDA and SQIVND (reference sequence). The CDR3 length is 14 residues. The chain's CDR3 is CASSMGGAVNEQFF. The CDR3 nucleotides are TGTGCCAGTAGTATGGGGGGGGCCGTAAATGAGCAGTTCTTC. Combining the CDR3 with reference TRBV19 and TRBJ2-1 gives the whole variable domain DGGITQSPKYLFRKEGQNVTLSCEQNLNHDAMYWYRQDPGQGLRLIYYSQIVNDFQKGDIAEGYSVSREKKESFPLTVTSAQKNPTAFYLCASSMGGAVNEQFFGPGTRLTVL.